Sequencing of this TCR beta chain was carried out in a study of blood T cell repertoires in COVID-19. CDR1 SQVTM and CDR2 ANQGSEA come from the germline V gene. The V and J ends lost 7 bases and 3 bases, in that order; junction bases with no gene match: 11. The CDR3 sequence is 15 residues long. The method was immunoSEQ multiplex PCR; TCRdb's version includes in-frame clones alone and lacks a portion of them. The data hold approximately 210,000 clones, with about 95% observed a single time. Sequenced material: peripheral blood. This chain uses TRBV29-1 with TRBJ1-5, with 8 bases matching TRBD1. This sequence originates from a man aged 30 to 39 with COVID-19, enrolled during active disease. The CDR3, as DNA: TGCAGCGCCATAAGCCCAGGGGGCGACAATCAGCCCCAGCATTTT. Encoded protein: CSAISPGGDNQPQHF.